This entry is about one TCR beta chain. The antigen remains undetermined. This entry belongs to a study of T cells in tumors after PD-1 blockade. On the study more broadly: Excluded were patients with checkpoint blockade, immunosuppressants, or radiotherapy or other anti-cancer therapy within 4 weeks. A subset received ongoing vismodegib 150 mg daily alongside anti-PD-1 therapy.

Produced via immunoSEQ multiplex PCR; TCRdb's table is partial and in-frame only. The data contain about 47,000 clones, around 80% of them singletons. CDR1 is KGHDR and CDR2 is SFDVKD in the germline V gene. The CDR3 consists of 16 residues. V was cut by 3 bases and J by 2 bases, with 14 bases left in between. Findings and caveats of the study: Peripheral recruitment is suggested, as some novel exhausted tumor clones were in pre-treatment blood.

The chain joins TRBV24-1 to TRBJ2-3; a weak D match, TRBD2 (6 bases). This specimen consisted of PBMCs, obtained before anti-PD-1 therapy. The receptor was isolated from a human donor with advanced basal cell or squamous cell carcinoma (not recorded which). Here the CDR3 reads CATSDMRTDYTDTQYF. CDR3 DNA: TGTGCCACCAGTGATATGCGGACGGACTACACAGATACGCAGTATTTT.